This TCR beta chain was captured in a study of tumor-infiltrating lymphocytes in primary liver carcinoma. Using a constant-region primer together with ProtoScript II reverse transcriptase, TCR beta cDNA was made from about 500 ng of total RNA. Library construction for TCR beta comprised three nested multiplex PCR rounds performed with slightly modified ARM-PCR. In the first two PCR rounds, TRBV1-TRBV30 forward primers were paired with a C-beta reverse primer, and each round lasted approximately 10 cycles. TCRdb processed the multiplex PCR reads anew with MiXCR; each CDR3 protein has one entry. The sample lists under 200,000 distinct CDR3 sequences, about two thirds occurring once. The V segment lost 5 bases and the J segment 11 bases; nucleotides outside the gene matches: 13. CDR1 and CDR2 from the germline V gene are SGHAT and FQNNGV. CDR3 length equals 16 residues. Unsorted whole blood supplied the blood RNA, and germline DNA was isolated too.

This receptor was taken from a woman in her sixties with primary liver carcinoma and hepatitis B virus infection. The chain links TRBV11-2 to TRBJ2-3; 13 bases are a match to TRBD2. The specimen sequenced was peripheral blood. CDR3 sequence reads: CASSPAGLAGRQWQYF. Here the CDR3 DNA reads TGTGCCAGCAGCCCGGCGGGACTAGCGGGGAGGCAATGGCAGTATTTT.